Shown below are 5 T cell receptor beta chains from a single sample sequenced in a study of shared T cell receptors in the human thymus. The assay was immunoSEQ multiplex PCR, and TCRdb's table has in-frame clones only and misses some. The sample contains 700,000 or so clones, roughly 88% of which appear only once. The same sample was also used in a study of human thymus T cells.

What was sequenced was thymocytes. The origin of the receptors is a girl under three years old with a congenital heart defect.

J is TRBJ1-1 and V is TRBV7-6; D is perhaps TRBD1 (5 bases). The V gene's germline CDR1 is SGHVS and CDR2 FNYEAQ. The V and J ends lost 5 bases and 1 base respectively, with 20 bases between them. The CDR3 consists of 17 residues. CDR3: CASSPPGRGGENTEAFF. The CDR3 DNA reads TGTGCCAGCAGCCCCCCAGGGAGGGGTGGGGAGAACACTGAAGCTTTCTTT.

CDR3 in DNA: TGTGCTTCCGGGGAGACAGGCTCCTACGAGCAGTACTTC. Its protein product is CASGETGSYEQYF. This chain links TRBV19 with TRBJ2-7, with a weak D call TRBD1 (6 bases). The germline V gene has CDR1 LNHDA and CDR2 SQIVND (reference sequence). The CDR3 spans 13 residues. The full variable domain, rest sourced from reference TRBV19 and TRBJ2-7, is DGGITQSPKYLFRKEGQNVTLSCEQNLNHDAMYWYRQDPGQGLRLIYYSQIVNDFQKGDIAEGYSVSREKKESFPLTVTSAQKNPTAFYLCASGETGSYEQYFGPGTRLTVT.

This chain connects TRBV27 to TRBJ1-2, with TRBD1 matching 9 bases. Germline V gene data show CDR1 as MNHEY and CDR2 as SMNVEV (reference sequence). This CDR3 is built from 16 residues. J gave up 5 bases and V 4 bases, and 11 bases lay outside the gene matches. The CDR3 loop is CASSSHPGQGWYGYTF. DNA for the CDR3: TGTGCCAGCAGTTCCCATCCGGGACAGGGCTGGTATGGCTACACCTTC.

The J gene is TRBJ1-3, the V gene TRBV2; 9 bases fit TRBD1. The CDR3 length is 18 residues. Trimming at V came to 4 bases and at J to 0 bases, leaving 10 bases not matched to a gene. Per the germline V gene, CDR1 is SNHLY and CDR2 is FYNNEI. CDR3 in amino acids: CASSGRGPTGGSGNTIYF. CDR3 DNA sequence: TGTGCCAGCAGTGGGAGGGGGCCGACAGGGGGCTCTGGAAACACCATATATTTT.

The chain has TRBV7-6 and TRBJ1-1, with 11 nucleotides matching TRBD1. The ends lost 6 bases at V and 3 bases at J; junction bases unmatched: 9. Germline CDR1 and CDR2: SGHVS and FNYEAQ. The CDR3 spans 16 residues. CDR3 amino acids: CASSSGGDRGDTEAFF. CDR3 coding DNA: TGTGCCAGCAGTTCAGGGGGGGACAGGGGGGACACTGAAGCTTTCTTT.